This T cell receptor beta chain emerged from a study of cytomegalovirus exposure and HLA in healthy donors. In the study overall: An early release of data contained 70 million to 95 million unique TCRs, which came from HLA-typed donors.

PCR was performed using 60 Vbeta and 13 Jbeta primers. Here immunoSEQ multiplex PCR was the method, and the copy in TCRdb shows in-frame clones only, minus some. The table records 120,000 or so clones, around 75% of them present only once. As for the donors, each was a healthy bone marrow donor. When sampled, the donors appeared nominally healthy, though they likely had unrecorded immune exposures. The CDR3 is made up of 15 amino acids. V lost 5 bases and J lost 0, with 14 bases in between. Germline CDR1 reads SGHTA; CDR2 reads FQGNSA. The TCR was taken from a woman aged 50 to 65 in good health and CMV-seropositive. The chain carries TRBV7-2 and TRBJ2-7, with D unresolved. Source material: PBMCs. CDR3 DNA: TGTGCCAGCAGCCGTCCGGAGCTCCTCTCCTACGAGCAGTACTTC. Protein: CASSRPELLSYEQYF.